Listed here are 14 T cell receptor beta chains from one sample, sequenced in a study of blood T cell repertoires in COVID-19. Produced via immunoSEQ multiplex PCR; TCRdb's table is partial and in-frame only. The profile shows some 400,000 clones, approximately 90% of them singletons. The sample was PBMCs or T cells enriched from blood (not recorded which). Receptors originate from a woman in her 40s who had been exposed to COVID-19.

The V call is TRBV10-3, the J call TRBJ1-2; 7 positions match TRBD1. The CDR3 runs 18 residues. Germline loops: CDR1 ENHRY, CDR2 SYGVKD. V shed 4 bases and J 2 bases; nucleotides not matched to a gene: 16. The CDR3 sequence: CAISALTGTDGGNYGYTF. The CDR3 nucleotides are TGTGCCATCAGTGCACTCACCGGGACAGACGGTGGGAACTATGGCTACACCTTC.

The V call is TRBV6-5, the J call TRBJ1-2, with D unclear. The germline V and J ends were trimmed by 0 bases and 1 base, with 12 bases remaining between them. The CDR3 runs 16 residues. Germline CDR1 reads MNHEY; CDR2 reads SVGAGI. The CDR3 nucleotides read TGTGCCAGCAGTTACTCGAGAGGGAACAGTAACTATGGCTACACCTTC. Its protein product is CASSYSRGNSNYGYTF.

This chain connects TRBV19 to TRBJ2-1; 12 bases are shared with TRBD1. Trimming removed 6 bases from V and 7 bases from J; junction bases left unmatched: 10. This CDR3 region has 16 residues. In germline, CDR1 is LNHDA, CDR2 SQIVND (reference sequence). The CDR3 coding sequence is TGTGCCAGTAGGACGTATGGGACAGGGGGCCTGAATGAGCAGTTCTTC. Protein: CASRTYGTGGLNEQFF.

The chain carries TRBV6-2 or TRBV6-3 and TRBJ1-5; D is unclear. The length of the CDR3 is 15 residues. Trimming cost V 6 bases and J 2 bases, with 14 bases left between them. Germline CDR1 is MNHEY and CDR2 is SVGEGT. The CDR3 protein is CASSRPPIGNQPQHF. The CDR3 DNA reads as TGTGCCAGCAGCCGGCCGCCGATTGGCAATCAGCCCCAGCATTTT.

This chain connects TRBV3-1 (or the pseudogene TRBV3-2) to TRBJ1-1, with 7 bases fitting TRBD1. From germline, CDR1 is LGHDT and CDR2 YNNKEL (reference sequence). V shed 6 bases and J 0 bases; nucleotides not matched to a gene: 4. This CDR3 spans 14 amino acids. This CDR3 is CASRQTGMNTEAFF. In DNA, the CDR3 is TGTGCCAGCAGACAGACAGGGATGAACACTGAAGCTTTCTTT.

The chain employs TRBV6-5 and TRBJ1-1; 7 nucleotides match TRBD1. The CDR3 consists of 14 residues. Germline CDR1 MNHEY, CDR2 SVGAGI. V was clipped by 6 bases and J by 4 bases; unmatched bases: 8. The CDR3, as DNA: TGTGCCAGCAGAAAAAGACAGGGTGGCACTGAAGCTTTCTTT. Its protein product is CASRKRQGGTEAFF.

The chain uses TRBV3-1 (or the pseudogene TRBV3-2) and TRBJ1-1, with D unclear. Trimming shortened V by 4 bases and J by 8 bases, and 5 bases separated the two germline ends. The CDR3 totals 10 residues. From germline, CDR1 is LGHDT and CDR2 YNNKEL (reference sequence). CDR3 coding DNA: TGTGCCAGCAGCCTGTCGGAAGCTTTCTTT. Protein sequence: CASSLSEAFF.

The chain combines TRBV7-8 with TRBJ1-2, with D possibly TRBD1 on 5 matching bases. The length of the CDR3 is 14 residues. Germline CDR1 SGHVS, CDR2 FQNEAQ. Trimming left V 1 base short and J 5 bases short, with 11 bases between. CDR3 sequence: CASSLEGMIYGYTF. CDR3 nucleotide sequence: TGTGCCAGCAGCTTAGAGGGGATGATTTATGGCTACACCTTC. The full variable domain, in which reference TRBV7-8 and TRBJ1-2 provide the parts outside the CDR3, is GAGVSQSPRYKVAKRGQDVALRCDPISGHVSLFWYQQALGQGPEFLTYFQNEAQLDKSGLPSDRFFAERPEGSVSTLKIQRTQQEDSAVYLCASSLEGMIYGYTFGSGTRLTVV.

The V and J genes are TRBV10-1 and TRBJ2-7, with a possible D match to TRBD1 (6 bases). Germline V gene sequence: CDR1 WNHNN, CDR2 SYGVQD (reference sequence). The CDR3 length is 13 residues. Trimming removed 5 bases from V and 2 bases from J, with 10 bases in between. The CDR3 protein is CASSSGQTYEQYF. CDR3 nucleotide sequence: TGCGCCAGCAGTTCCGGACAGACCTACGAGCAGTACTTC.

The genes are TRBV30 and TRBJ1-6; D is undetermined. Germline values: CDR1 GTSNPN, CDR2 SVGIG (reference sequence). Trimming shortened V by 3 bases and J by 10 bases, and 13 bases separated the two germline ends. CDR3 size: 13 residues. The DNA for the CDR3 is TGTGCCTGGAGAGAAGGCGCGAGGTCACCCCTCCACTTT. It encodes CAWREGARSPLHF.

The chain is built from TRBV9 and TRBJ2-2; the match to TRBD2 covers 7 bases. Trimming at V came to 0 bases and at J to 3 bases, leaving 2 bases not matched to a gene. CDR3 length equals 15 residues. Germline CDR1 SGDLS, CDR2 YYNGEE. The CDR3 region is CASSVVAGYTGELFF. For the CDR3, the DNA is TGTGCCAGCAGCGTAGTAGCGGGCTACACCGGGGAGCTGTTTTTT.

This rearrangement joins TRBV18 to TRBJ1-1; TRBD1 agrees at 9 bases. V shed 3 bases and J 0 bases; nucleotides not matched to a gene: 11. The length of the CDR3 is 18 residues. Germline V CDR1 and CDR2: KGHSH, LQKENI. In DNA, the CDR3 is TGTGCCAGCTCACCTCTACTGCTCCGGGACAGGGTGAACACTGAAGCTTTCTTT. Translating gives CASSPLLLRDRVNTEAFF.

V usage is TRBV24-1 and J usage is TRBJ1-2, with a weak D call TRBD1 (6 bases). The CDR3 loop spans 12 amino acids. The germline V gene has CDR1 KGHDR and CDR2 SFDVKD. With 3 bases removed from V and 7 bases from J, the gap between germline ends came to 8 bases. The CDR3, as DNA: TGTGCCACCAGTGATAACAGGGTTGGCTACACCTTC. It yields the protein CATSDNRVGYTF.

Turning to this clone: Other DNA sequences from this sample encode an identical CDR3 as well. The V call is TRBV5-6, the J call TRBJ1-3; tentatively, D is TRBD1 (5 bases). Germline CDR1 and CDR2: SGHDT and YYEEEE. The CDR3 sequence is 15 residues long. Trimming pared 0 bases from V and 1 base from J, leaving 8 bases between. The CDR3 sequence is CASSLVGGSGNTIYF. Here the CDR3 DNA reads TGTGCCAGCAGCTTGGTTGGGGGGTCTGGAAACACCATATATTTT.